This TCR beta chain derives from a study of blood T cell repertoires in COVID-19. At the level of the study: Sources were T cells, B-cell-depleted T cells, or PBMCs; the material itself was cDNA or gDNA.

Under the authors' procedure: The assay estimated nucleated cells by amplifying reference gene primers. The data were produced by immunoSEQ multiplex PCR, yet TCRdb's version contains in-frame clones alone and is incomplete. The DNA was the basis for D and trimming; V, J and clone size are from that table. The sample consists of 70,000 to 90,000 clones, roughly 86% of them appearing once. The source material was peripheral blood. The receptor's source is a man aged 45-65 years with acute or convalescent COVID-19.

In nucleotides, the CDR3 is TGTGCCAGCAGCGCCCCCCAGGGACAGGGGGACAATGAGCAGTTCTTC. This encodes CASSAPQGQGDNEQFF. This chain links TRBV9 with TRBJ2-1; 11 nucleotides match TRBD1. The CDR3 is made up of 16 amino acids. V shed 3 bases, J shed 5 bases, and the junction held 7 bases outside the gene matches. CDR1 is SGDLS, CDR2 YYNGEE, per germline.